In its sample, the clone carrying this TCR beta chain was seen a few times. The target antigen is unknown. A much larger clone differs by one base, so this may be a read error. CDR3 length equals 13 residues. Germline V gene sequence: CDR1 SGHTA, CDR2 FQGNSA. The sorted Tregs were CD4+CD25+CD127-/low cells. General study findings and limits: The TCR gene usage of tumor memory CD4+ T cells clustered together with blood and lymph node memory CD4+ cells and with lymph node naive CD4+ cells.

Semi-nested PCR with Nested Universal Primer A followed constant-region reverse priming of full-length variable regions. TCRdb ran MiXCR on the 5' RACE reads and lists one entry per CDR3 protein. The repertoire holds about 10,000 distinct CDR3 sequences, with about 14% as singletons. The chain combines TRBV7-2 with TRBJ1-2; TRBD1 matches at 12 bases. Sequencing used Tregs sorted from blood. This receptor was obtained from a female donor with breast cancer. The CDR3 sequence is CASSPGTGGGYIF. The CDR3 coding sequence is TGTGCCAGCAGCCCCGGGACAGGGGGCGGCTACATCTTC.